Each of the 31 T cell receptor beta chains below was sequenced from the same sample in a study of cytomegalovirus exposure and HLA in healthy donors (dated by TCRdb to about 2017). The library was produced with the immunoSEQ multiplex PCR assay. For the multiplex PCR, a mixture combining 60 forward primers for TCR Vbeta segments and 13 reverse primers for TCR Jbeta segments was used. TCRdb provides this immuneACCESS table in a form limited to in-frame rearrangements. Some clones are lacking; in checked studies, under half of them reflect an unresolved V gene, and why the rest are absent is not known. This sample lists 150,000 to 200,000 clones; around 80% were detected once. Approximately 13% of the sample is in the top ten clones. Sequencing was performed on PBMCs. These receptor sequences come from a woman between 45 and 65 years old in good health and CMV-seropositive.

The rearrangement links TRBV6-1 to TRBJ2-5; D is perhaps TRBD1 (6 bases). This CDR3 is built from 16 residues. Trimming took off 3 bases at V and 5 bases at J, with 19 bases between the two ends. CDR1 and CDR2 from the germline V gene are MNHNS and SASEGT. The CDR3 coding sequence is TGTGCCAGCAGTGATACCCTTGGTGCCCAGGGGGAGACCCAGTACTTC. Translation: CASSDTLGAQGETQYF.

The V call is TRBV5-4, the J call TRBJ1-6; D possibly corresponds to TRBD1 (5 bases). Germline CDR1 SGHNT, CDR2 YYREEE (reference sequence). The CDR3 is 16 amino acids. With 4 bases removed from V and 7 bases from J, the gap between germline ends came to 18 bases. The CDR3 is CASSTELGHNNSPLHF. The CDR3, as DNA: TGTGCCAGCAGCACCGAGCTTGGACACAACAATTCACCCCTCCACTTT.

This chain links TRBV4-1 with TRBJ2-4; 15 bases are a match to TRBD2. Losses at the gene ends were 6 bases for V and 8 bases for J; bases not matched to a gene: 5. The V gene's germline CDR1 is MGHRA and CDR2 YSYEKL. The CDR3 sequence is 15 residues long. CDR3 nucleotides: TGCGCCAGCAGTCGGACTAGCGGGGGGGTTGACATTCAGTACTTC. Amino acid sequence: CASSRTSGGVDIQYF.

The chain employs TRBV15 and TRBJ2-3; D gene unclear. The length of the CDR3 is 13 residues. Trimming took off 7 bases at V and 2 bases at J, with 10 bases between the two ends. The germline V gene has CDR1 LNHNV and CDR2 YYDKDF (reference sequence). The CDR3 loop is CATNYRSTDTQYF. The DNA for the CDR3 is TGTGCCACCAATTATAGATCCACAGATACGCAGTATTTT.

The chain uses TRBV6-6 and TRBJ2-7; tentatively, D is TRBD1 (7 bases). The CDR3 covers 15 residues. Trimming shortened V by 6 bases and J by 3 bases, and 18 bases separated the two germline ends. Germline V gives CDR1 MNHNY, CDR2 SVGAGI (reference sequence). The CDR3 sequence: CASSPASGGRYEQYF. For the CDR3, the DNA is TGTGCCAGCAGCCCAGCCTCAGGGGGGCGCTACGAGCAGTACTTC.

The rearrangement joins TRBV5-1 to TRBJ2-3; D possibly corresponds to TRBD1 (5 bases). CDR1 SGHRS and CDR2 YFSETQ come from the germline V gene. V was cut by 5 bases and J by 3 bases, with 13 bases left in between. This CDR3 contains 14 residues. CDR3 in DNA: TGCGCCAGCAGATTCGACAGCAGGACAGATACGCAGTATTTT. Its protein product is CASRFDSRTDTQYF. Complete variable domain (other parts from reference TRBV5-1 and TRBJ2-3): KAGVTQTPRYLIKTRGQQVTLSCSPISGHRSVSWYQQTPGQGLQFLFEYFSETQRNKGNFPGRFSGRQFSNSRSEMNVSTLELGDSALYLCASRFDSRTDTQYFGPGTRLTVL.

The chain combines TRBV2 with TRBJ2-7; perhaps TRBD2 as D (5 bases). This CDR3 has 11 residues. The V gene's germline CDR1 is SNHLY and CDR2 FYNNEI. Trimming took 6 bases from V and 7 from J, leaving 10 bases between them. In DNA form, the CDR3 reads TGTGCCAGCAGGGATGGAGGAGAGCAGTACTTC. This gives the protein CASRDGGEQYF. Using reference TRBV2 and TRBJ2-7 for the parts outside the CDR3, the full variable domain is EPEVTQTPSHQVTQMGQEVILRCVPISNHLYFYWYRQILGQKVEFLVSFYNNEISEKSEIFDDQFSVERPDGSNFTLKIRSTKLEDSAMYFCASRDGGEQYFGPGTRLTVT.

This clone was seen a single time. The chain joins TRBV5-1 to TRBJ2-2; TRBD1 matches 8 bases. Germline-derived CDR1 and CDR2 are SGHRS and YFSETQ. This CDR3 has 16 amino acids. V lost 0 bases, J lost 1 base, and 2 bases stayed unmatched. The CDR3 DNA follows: TGCGCCAGCAGCTTGGGAGGACAGGGGAACACCGGGGAGCTGTTTTTT. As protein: CASSLGGQGNTGELFF.

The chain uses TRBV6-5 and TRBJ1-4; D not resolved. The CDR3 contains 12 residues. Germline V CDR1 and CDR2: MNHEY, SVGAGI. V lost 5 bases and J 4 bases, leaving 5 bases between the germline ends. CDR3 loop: CASSRSNEKLFF. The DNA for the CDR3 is TGTGCCAGCAGTCGGAGTAATGAAAAACTGTTTTTT.

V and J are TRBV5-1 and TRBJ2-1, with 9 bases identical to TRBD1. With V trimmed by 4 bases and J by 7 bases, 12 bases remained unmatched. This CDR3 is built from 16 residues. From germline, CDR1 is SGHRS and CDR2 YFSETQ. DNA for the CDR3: TGCGCCAGCAGCCCATCAGGACAGGGGTTGGGTAATGAGCAGTTCTTC. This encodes CASSPSGQGLGNEQFF.

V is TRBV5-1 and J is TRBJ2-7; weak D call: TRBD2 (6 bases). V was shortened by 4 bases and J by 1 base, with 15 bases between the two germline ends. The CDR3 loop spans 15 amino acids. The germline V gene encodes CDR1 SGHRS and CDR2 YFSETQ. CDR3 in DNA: TGCGCCAGCAGCCTCGCCGGGGGTGCTTCCTACGAGCAGTACTTC. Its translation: CASSLAGGASYEQYF. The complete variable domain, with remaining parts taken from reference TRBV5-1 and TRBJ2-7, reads KAGVTQTPRYLIKTRGQQVTLSCSPISGHRSVSWYQQTPGQGLQFLFEYFSETQRNKGNFPGRFSGRQFSNSRSEMNVSTLELGDSALYLCASSLAGGASYEQYFGPGTRLTVT.

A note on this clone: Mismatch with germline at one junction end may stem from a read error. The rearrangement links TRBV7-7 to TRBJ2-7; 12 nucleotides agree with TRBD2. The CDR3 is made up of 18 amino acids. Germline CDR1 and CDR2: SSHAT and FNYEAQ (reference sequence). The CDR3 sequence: CASKTLLAGGHASYEQYF. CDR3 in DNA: TGTGCTAGCAAAACCTTACTAGCGGGGGGACATGCCTCCTACGAGCAGTACTTC.

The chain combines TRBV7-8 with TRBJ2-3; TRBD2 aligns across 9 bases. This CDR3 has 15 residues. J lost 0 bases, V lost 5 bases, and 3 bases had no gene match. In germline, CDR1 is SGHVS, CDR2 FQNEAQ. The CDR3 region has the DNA TGTGCCAGCAGCATAAGCGGGGGGAGCACAGATACGCAGTATTTT. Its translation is CASSISGGSTDTQYF.

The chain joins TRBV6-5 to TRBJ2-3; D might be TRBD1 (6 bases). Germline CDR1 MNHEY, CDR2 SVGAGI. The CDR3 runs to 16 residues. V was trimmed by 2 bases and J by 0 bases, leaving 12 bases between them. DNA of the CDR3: TGTGCCAGCAGTTACGGCCGGCAGGGGAGCACAGATACGCAGTATTTT. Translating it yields CASSYGRQGSTDTQYF.

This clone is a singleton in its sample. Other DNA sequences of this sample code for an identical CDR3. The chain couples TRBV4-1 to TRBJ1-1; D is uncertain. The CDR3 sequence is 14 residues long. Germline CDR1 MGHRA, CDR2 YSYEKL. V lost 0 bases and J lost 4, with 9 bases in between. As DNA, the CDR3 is TGCGCCAGCAGCCAAGATCGAGGAGGCACTGAAGCTTTCTTT. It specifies CASSQDRGGTEAFF.

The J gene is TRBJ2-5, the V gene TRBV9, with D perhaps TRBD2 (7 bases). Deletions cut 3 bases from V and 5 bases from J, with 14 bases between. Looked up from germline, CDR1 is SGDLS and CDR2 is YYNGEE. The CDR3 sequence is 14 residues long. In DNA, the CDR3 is TGTGCCAGCAGCGCCCTGGGGGGGCGGGAGACCCAGTACTTC. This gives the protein CASSALGGRETQYF.

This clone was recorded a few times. The CDR3, as DNA: TGCGCCAGCAGCCAAGAGGCAGGAAATAATCAGCCCCAGCATTTT. Translating it yields CASSQEAGNNQPQHF. The J gene is TRBJ1-5, the V gene TRBV4-1; no definite D call. This CDR3 is built from 15 residues. V was cut by 0 bases and J by 4 bases, with 10 bases left in between. The germline V gene has CDR1 MGHRA and CDR2 YSYEKL.

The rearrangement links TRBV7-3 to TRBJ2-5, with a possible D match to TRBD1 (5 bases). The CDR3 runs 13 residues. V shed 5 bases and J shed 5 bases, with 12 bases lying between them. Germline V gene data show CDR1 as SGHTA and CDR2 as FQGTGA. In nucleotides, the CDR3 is TGTGCCAGCAGCAGGGGCGCCAAGGAGACCCAGTACTTC. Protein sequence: CASSRGAKETQYF.

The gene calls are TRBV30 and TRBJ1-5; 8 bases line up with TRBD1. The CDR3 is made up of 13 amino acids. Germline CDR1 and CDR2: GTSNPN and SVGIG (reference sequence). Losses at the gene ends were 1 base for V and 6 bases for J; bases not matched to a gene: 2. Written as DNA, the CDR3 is TGTGCCTGGAGTGGACAGGGGAGTCAGCCCCAGCATTTT. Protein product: CAWSGQGSQPQHF.

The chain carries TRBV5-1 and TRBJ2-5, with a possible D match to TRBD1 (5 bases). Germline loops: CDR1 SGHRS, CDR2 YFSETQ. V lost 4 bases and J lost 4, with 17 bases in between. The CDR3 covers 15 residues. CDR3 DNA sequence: TGCGCCAGCAGCCCCCGGTCAGGGAATCCAGAGACCCAGTACTTC. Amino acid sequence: CASSPRSGNPETQYF.

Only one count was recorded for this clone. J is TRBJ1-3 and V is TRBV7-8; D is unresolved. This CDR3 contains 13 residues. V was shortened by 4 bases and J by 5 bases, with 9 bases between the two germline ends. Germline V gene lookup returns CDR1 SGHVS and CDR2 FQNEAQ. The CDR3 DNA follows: TGTGCCAGCAGCTCTATCATTCGAAACACCATATATTTT. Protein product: CASSSIIRNTIYF.

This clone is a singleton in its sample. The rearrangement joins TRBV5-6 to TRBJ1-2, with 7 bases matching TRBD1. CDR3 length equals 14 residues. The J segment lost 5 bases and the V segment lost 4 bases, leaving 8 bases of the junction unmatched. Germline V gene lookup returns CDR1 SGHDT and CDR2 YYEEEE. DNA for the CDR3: TGTGCCAGCAGCCCGGGAGGGGGCAGATATGGCTACACCTTC. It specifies CASSPGGGRYGYTF.

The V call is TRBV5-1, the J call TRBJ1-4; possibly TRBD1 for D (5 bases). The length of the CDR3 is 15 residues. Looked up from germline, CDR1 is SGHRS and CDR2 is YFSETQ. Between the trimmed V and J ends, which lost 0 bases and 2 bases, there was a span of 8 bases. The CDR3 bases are TGCGCCAGCAGCTTGGCCGGGGGGACTAATGAAAAACTGTTTTTT. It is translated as CASSLAGGTNEKLFF.

In DNA, the CDR3 is TGTGCCAGCAGTTACTCGACAGGGTCCAACACCGGGGAGCTGTTTTTT. Its protein product is CASSYSTGSNTGELFF. V gene TRBV6-5 combines with J gene TRBJ2-2; 7 nucleotides match TRBD1. The V gene end was trimmed by 0 bases and the J gene end by 2 bases; junction bases not matched to a gene: 3. From germline, CDR1 is MNHEY and CDR2 SVGAGI. There are 16 residues in the CDR3.

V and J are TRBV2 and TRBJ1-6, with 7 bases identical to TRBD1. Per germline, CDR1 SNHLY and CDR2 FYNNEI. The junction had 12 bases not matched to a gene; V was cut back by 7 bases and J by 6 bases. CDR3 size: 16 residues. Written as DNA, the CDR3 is TGTGCCAGCACCGGGGGAAGGACAGGTTGTAATTCACCCCTCCACTTT. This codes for CASTGGRTGCNSPLHF.

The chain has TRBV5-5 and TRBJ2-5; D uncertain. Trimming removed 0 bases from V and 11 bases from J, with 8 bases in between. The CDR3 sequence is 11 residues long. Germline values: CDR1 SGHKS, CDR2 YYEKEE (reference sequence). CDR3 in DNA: TGTGCCAGCAGCTTGGGGGCGATTCAGTACTTC. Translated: CASSLGAIQYF.

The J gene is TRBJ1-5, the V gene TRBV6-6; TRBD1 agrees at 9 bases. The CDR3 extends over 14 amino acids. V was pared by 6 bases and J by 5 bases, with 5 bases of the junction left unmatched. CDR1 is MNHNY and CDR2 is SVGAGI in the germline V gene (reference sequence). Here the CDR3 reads CASSRDRGDQPQHF. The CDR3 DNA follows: TGTGCCAGCAGCCGAGACAGGGGGGATCAGCCCCAGCATTTT.

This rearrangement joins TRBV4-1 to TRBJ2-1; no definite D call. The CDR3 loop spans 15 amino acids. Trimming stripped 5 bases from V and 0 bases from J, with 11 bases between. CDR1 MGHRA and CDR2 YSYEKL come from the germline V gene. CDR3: CASSLSWSSYNEQFF. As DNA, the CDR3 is TGCGCCAGCAGCTTGAGTTGGAGCTCCTACAATGAGCAGTTCTTC.

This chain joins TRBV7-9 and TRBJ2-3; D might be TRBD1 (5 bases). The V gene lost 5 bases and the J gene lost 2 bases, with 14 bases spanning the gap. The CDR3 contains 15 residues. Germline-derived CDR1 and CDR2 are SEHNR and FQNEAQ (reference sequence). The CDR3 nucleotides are TGTGCCAGCAGCCGCGACAGTGTACACACAGATACGCAGTATTTT. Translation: CASSRDSVHTDTQYF.

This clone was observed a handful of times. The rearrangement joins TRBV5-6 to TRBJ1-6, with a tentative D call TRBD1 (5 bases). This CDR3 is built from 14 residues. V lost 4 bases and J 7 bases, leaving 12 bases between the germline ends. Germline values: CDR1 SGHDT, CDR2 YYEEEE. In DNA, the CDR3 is TGTGCCAGCAGCCCCGGACACAGCAATTCACCCCTCCACTTT. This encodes CASSPGHSNSPLHF.

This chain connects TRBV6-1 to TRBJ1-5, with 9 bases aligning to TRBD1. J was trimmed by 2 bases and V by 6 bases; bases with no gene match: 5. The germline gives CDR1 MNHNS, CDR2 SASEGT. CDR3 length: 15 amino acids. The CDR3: CASRATGGRNQPQHF. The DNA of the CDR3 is TGTGCCAGCAGGGCTACAGGGGGCCGCAATCAGCCCCAGCATTTT.